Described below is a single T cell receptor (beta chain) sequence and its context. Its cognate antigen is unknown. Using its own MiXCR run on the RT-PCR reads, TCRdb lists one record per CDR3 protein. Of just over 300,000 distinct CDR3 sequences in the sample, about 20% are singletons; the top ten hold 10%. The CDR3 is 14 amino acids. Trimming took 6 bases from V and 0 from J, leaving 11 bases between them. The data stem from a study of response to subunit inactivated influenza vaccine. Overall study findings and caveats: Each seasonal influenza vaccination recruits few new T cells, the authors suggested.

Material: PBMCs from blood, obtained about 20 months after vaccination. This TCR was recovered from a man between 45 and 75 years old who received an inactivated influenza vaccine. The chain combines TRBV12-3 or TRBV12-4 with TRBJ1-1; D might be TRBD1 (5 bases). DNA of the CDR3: TGTGCCAGCAGGTTGGACACTTTGAACACTGAAGCTTTCTTT. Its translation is CASRLDTLNTEAFF.